The 6 T cell receptor beta chains given below trace back to one sample, sequenced in a study of identifying expanded T cells in peripheral blood. Profiled with immunoSEQ multiplex PCR; TCRdb holds only in-frame clones, not every one. The table records about 130,000 clones, about 88% of them present only once. The sequenced sample consisted of blood. These receptors came from a person between 18 and 75 years old in good health.

V is TRBV30 and J is TRBJ2-3, with D perhaps matching TRBD2 (6 bases). Germline-derived CDR1 and CDR2 are GTSNPN and SVGIG (reference sequence). CDR3 length: 15 residues. The V end was cut by 3 bases, the J end by 3 bases, with 16 bases between. This chain's CDR3 is CAWRGRGAGTDTQYF. The CDR3 coding sequence is TGTGCCTGGAGGGGCAGAGGAGCGGGTACAGATACGCAGTATTTT.

The chain links TRBV27 to TRBJ1-4; D uncertain. This CDR3 spans 14 amino acids. The germline V gene has CDR1 MNHEY and CDR2 SMNVEV (reference sequence). V dropped 2 bases and J dropped 4 bases, with 8 bases sitting between them. CDR3 residues: CASSLQQSNEKLFF. The CDR3 DNA follows: TGTGCCAGCAGTTTACAACAGAGTAATGAAAAACTGTTTTTT.

V gene TRBV7-9 combines with J gene TRBJ2-7; D not resolved. The V end lost 5 bases, the J end lost 0 bases, and 11 bases lay between the germline ends. This CDR3 contains 14 residues. The germline V gene encodes CDR1 SEHNR and CDR2 FQNEAQ (reference sequence). CDR3 nucleotides: TGTGCCAGCAGCCCGCCTTCGAGCTCCTACGAGCAGTACTTC. It is translated as CASSPPSSSYEQYF.

V usage is TRBV2 and J usage is TRBJ2-7; D is perhaps TRBD1 (6 bases). This CDR3 is built from 13 residues. The V and J ends lost 10 bases and 3 bases respectively, with 16 bases between them. CDR1 is SNHLY, CDR2 FYNNEI, per germline. The CDR3 here is CATHLGQYYEQYF. The CDR3 nucleotides read TGTGCCACCCACCTTGGACAGTACTACGAGCAGTACTTC.

V is TRBV12-5 and J is TRBJ2-3, with TRBD1 identical over 9 bases. The CDR3 extends over 13 amino acids. After removal of 10 bases from V and 2 bases from J, the junction contained 4 bases not matched to a gene. Germline CDR1 and CDR2: LGHNT and FRNRAP. The CDR3 here is CANRTGVTDTQYF. As DNA, the CDR3 is TGTGCTAACCGGACAGGGGTCACAGATACGCAGTATTTT.

The CDR3 spells CASSQSSGANVLTF. The CDR3 DNA sequence: TGTGCCAGCAGTCAGAGCTCTGGGGCCAACGTCCTGACTTTC. The V and J genes are TRBV6-5 and TRBJ2-6; no clear D gene. The germline CDR1 and CDR2 sequences are MNHEY and SVGAGI. The CDR3 is made up of 14 amino acids. Trimming shortened V by 5 bases and J by 0 bases, and 5 bases separated the two germline ends.